This T cell receptor (beta chain) was sequenced in a study of OX40 agonist ivuxolimab in advanced cancers. CDR1 SGHVS and CDR2 FNYEAQ come from the germline V gene. Trimming left V 6 bases short and J 12 bases short, with 15 bases between. This CDR3 spans 12 amino acids. Sequencing was performed with immunoSEQ multiplex PCR; in TCRdb, only in-frame clones are kept and a portion is missing. The sample contains around 45,000 clones, approximately 80% of which appear only once. V gene TRBV7-6 combines with J gene TRBJ2-1, with D maybe TRBD1 (6 bases). The source of this sequence is an adult with an advanced solid tumor such as melanoma, head and neck, liver or kidney cancer. The sample consisted of CD4+ or CD8+ T cells sorted from blood, taken in a trial of the OX40 agonist ivuxolimab. CDR3 in amino acids: CASSQYGGTQFF. In DNA, the CDR3 is TGTGCCAGCAGTCAATATGGGGGCACGCAGTTCTTC. Combining the CDR3 with reference TRBV7-6 and TRBJ2-1 gives the whole variable domain GAGVSQSPRYKVTKRGQDVALRCDPISGHVSLYWYRQALGQGPEFLTYFNYEAQQDKSGLPNDRFSAERPEGSISTLTIQRTEQRDSAMYRCASSQYGGTQFFGPGTRLTVL.